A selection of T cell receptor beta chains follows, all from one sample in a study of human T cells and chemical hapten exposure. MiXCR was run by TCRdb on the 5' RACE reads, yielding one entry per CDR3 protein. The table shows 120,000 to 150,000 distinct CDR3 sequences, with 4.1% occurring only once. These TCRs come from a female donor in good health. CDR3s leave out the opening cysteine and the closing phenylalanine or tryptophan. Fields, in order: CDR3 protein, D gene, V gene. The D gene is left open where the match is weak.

ASSPTTYEQY,.,TRBV12-3/TRBV12-4
ATSRVGSVGDTQY,.,TRBV15
ASSLEGWEQY,.,TRBV11-2
ASSLAEGSGTPPLPLH,.,TRBV5-5
ASRDSSRANYGYT,.,TRBV5-4
ASSIPRGLNEKLF,.,TRBV19
SARDGGRENEKLF,.,TRBV20-1
ASSSTSGVERSYNEQF,TRBD2,TRBV7-3
ASSYSGEDSPLH,.,TRBV6-6
ASSASGGTYNEQF,TRBD2,TRBV2
SARGGSPTEAF,.,TRBV20-1
SVGDPQVETQY,.,TRBV29-1
ASSQNRVTEAF,.,TRBV4-2
ASSGQWQPQH,.,TRBV6-1
ASSPGVLIYEQY,.,TRBV3-1
ASGRGPRVDEQF,.,TRBV7-2
ASSDRGRQPQH,.,TRBV2
ASSSESTSGTQY,TRBD2,TRBV5-1
ASSPPRDSLIYEQY,.,TRBV7-8
SVEDPHGGADEQF,TRBD2,TRBV29-1
ASSPSGQGSYEQY,TRBD1,TRBV7-9
ASSPISLATQY,.,TRBV6-6
ASRATRQGRGGYT,TRBD1,TRBV6-1
ASSRQTSIAGGARTGELF,TRBD2,TRBV6-4
ASSLGPDRDNTEAF,TRBD1,TRBV11-3
SGGGETQY,TRBD2,TRBV20-1
ASRQGAEEQY,TRBD1,TRBV2
SAPELAGGPYEQY,TRBD2,TRBV20-1
ASSEGPSRAQPQH,.,TRBV6-1
ASGSTGTGYSYNEQF,.,TRBV12-5
ASSHRDSNSGNTIY,.,TRBV4-2
ASTYSSSYNSPLH,.,TRBV4-2
ASSVRDTQY,.,TRBV2
AISQIPGQGGTKNIQY,TRBD1,TRBV10-3
ASSWGLVEYGGELF,.,TRBV2
AISEMDRDSPLH,.,TRBV10-3
ASSGRSKNTEAF,.,TRBV6-1
ASSEGGSYNSPLH,.,TRBV2
ASSQGMGWTEAF,.,TRBV5-1
ASSFHGRNQETQY,.,TRBV12-3/TRBV12-4
AIQDQNTEAF,.,TRBV6-2/TRBV6-3
ASSPQTGTMYNEQF,.,TRBV5-1
ASSLDLAGVAGELF,TRBD2,TRBV7-2
ASTSSYNSPLH,.,TRBV25-1
ASSTRSGGSYNEQF,TRBD2,TRBV10-2
ASSLGEGSNQPQH,.,TRBV28
ASSYWGAGNEQF,.,TRBV6-2/TRBV6-3
ASLFAGGADTQY,TRBD2,TRBV2
ASSLPLGGVGGYT,.,TRBV28
ASSPPGTEETQY,.,TRBV18
ATSRDGTGELF,.,TRBV24-1
ATSRARGSYNEQF,TRBD1,TRBV15
ASSLGSSNQPQN,.,TRBV7-2
ASSPDNSYEQY,.,TRBV12-3/TRBV12-4
ASSKDGSSYNEQF,.,TRBV9
ASSPLGTGRYEQY,TRBD1,TRBV27
SAPPADRGSTQY,.,TRBV20-1
ASSLAVGVWGSNQPQH,.,TRBV7-9
ASRDASTDTQY,.,TRBV2
ASSADRVINAEAF,TRBD1,TRBV2